The 14 T cell receptor beta chains listed next were all sequenced from one sample in a study of T cell responses to AZD1222 COVID-19 vaccine. Clones were read by immunoSEQ multiplex PCR, and TCRdb kept only the in-frame ones, dropping some. The data contain about 130,000 clones, approximately 94% of them singletons. The source material was peripheral blood, sampled on day 0 of AZD1222 vaccination. Receptors originate from an adult in good health.

V and J are TRBV11-2 and TRBJ1-1; 8 nucleotides match TRBD1. The J segment lost 4 bases and the V segment lost 4 bases, leaving 11 bases of the junction unmatched. Per germline, CDR1 SGHAT and CDR2 FQNNGV. The CDR3 runs 16 residues. The CDR3 DNA is TGTGCCAGCAGCTCGACCGGGACAGGAGGTAGCACTGAAGCTTTCTTT. Translating gives CASSSTGTGGSTEAFF.

The rearrangement uses TRBV9 and TRBJ2-7; D unclear. The CDR3 runs to 15 residues. The germline V and J ends were trimmed by 4 bases and 1 base, with 15 bases remaining between them. Germline V gene data show CDR1 as SGDLS and CDR2 as YYNGEE. The CDR3 DNA is TGTGCCAGCAGCTTTGGGCCCTCCCGGTCCTACGAGCAGTACTTC. Translation gives CASSFGPSRSYEQYF. The whole variable domain, filled in from reference TRBV9 and TRBJ2-7, reads DSGVTQTPKHLITATGQRVTLRCSPRSGDLSVYWYQQSLDQGLQFLIQYYNGEERAKGNILERFSAQQFPDLHSELNLSSLELGDSALYFCASSFGPSRSYEQYFGPGTRLTVT.

The chain has TRBV29-1 and TRBJ2-1; D is perhaps TRBD1 (5 bases). The CDR3 extends over 13 amino acids. Trimming took off 8 bases at V and 2 bases at J, with 13 bases between the two ends. The germline CDR1 and CDR2 sequences are SQVTM and ANQGSEA. For the CDR3, the DNA is TGCAGCTCAACAGGTATCACCTACAATGAGCAGTTCTTC. This encodes CSSTGITYNEQFF.

V and J are TRBV27 and TRBJ1-4, with 10 bases fitting TRBD1. Germline CDR1 MNHEY, CDR2 SMNVEV (reference sequence). Trimming took 3 bases from V and 7 from J; bases not matched to a gene: 2. The CDR3 covers 14 residues. DNA of the CDR3: TGTGCCAGCAGTTTCGGGACAGGGGTTGAAAAACTGTTTTTT. It yields the protein CASSFGTGVEKLFF.

The chain couples TRBV5-6 to TRBJ2-1, with 8 nucleotides matching TRBD2. The CDR3 covers 19 residues. The ends lost 2 bases at V and 0 bases at J; junction bases unmatched: 13. Per germline, CDR1 SGHDT and CDR2 YYEEEE. The CDR3 bases are TGTGCCAGCAGCTTTGGGCTAGCGGGCCCCCTTACCTCCTACAATGAGCAGTTCTTC. Its translation is CASSFGLAGPLTSYNEQFF.

This clone has a handful of counts. The rearrangement joins TRBV9 to TRBJ1-2, with D hard to call. The CDR3 totals 14 residues. The germline V gene has CDR1 SGDLS and CDR2 YYNGEE. Between the trimmed V and J ends, which lost 4 bases and 1 base, there was a span of 11 bases. In DNA, the CDR3 is TGTGCCAGCAGCCCCTTTGATAATAACTATGGCTACACCTTC. It encodes CASSPFDNNYGYTF.

This chain links TRBV9 with TRBJ2-1; no firm D call. V lost 0 bases to trimming and J lost 6 bases, with 10 bases between them. There are 14 residues in the CDR3. Germline loops: CDR1 SGDLS, CDR2 YYNGEE. CDR3 loop: CASSVEHTGNEQFF. The CDR3, as DNA: TGTGCCAGCAGCGTAGAACACACTGGCAATGAGCAGTTCTTC.

CDR3 coding DNA: TGTGCCAGCAGTTTATGGAGTAGCTCCTACGAGCAGTACTTC. It yields the protein CASSLWSSSYEQYF. The V call is TRBV28, the J call TRBJ2-7; D is ambiguous. The ends were cut back, 0 bases at V and 0 bases at J, with 6 bases in the middle. This CDR3 comprises 14 residues. Germline values: CDR1 MDHEN, CDR2 SYDVKM.

The chain couples TRBV28 to TRBJ2-7, with 7 positions matching TRBD1. The J segment lost 4 bases and the V segment lost 6 bases, leaving 6 bases of the junction unmatched. Germline assignment: CDR1 MDHEN and CDR2 SYDVKM. CDR3 length: 13 amino acids. CDR3 coding DNA: TGTGCCAGCAGAGACAGGGATACTTACGAGCAGTACTTC. Translated: CASRDRDTYEQYF. The full variable domain, its missing parts supplied by reference TRBV28 and TRBJ2-7, is DVKVTQSSRYLVKRTGEKVFLECVQDMDHENMFWYRQDPGLGLRLIYFSYDVKMKEKGDIPEGYSVSREKKERFSLILESASTNQTSMYLCASRDRDTYEQYFGPGTRLTVT.

This chain uses TRBV2 with TRBJ1-1; the D is unclear. CDR1 is SNHLY, CDR2 FYNNEI, per germline. Deletions cut 1 base from V and 3 bases from J, with 12 bases between. The CDR3 contains 15 residues. The CDR3: CASSEVVRKDTEAFF. CDR3 DNA: TGTGCCAGCAGTGAAGTAGTTCGAAAGGACACTGAAGCTTTCTTT. Variable domain in full (rest from reference TRBV2 and TRBJ1-1): EPEVTQTPSHQVTQMGQEVILRCVPISNHLYFYWYRQILGQKVEFLVSFYNNEISEKSEIFDDQFSVERPDGSNFTLKIRSTKLEDSAMYFCASSEVVRKDTEAFFGQGTRLTVV.

This chain links TRBV7-9 with TRBJ1-6, with D unclear. Trimming took off 1 base at V and 6 bases at J, with 7 bases between the two ends. The V gene's germline CDR1 is SEHNR and CDR2 FQNEAQ (reference sequence). The CDR3 runs to 14 residues. The chain's CDR3 is CASSLGTTNSPLHF. CDR3 in DNA: TGTGCCAGCAGCTTAGGTACTACTAATTCACCCCTCCACTTT.

The gene calls are TRBV28 and TRBJ1-2; D might be TRBD1 (5 bases). This CDR3 spans 15 amino acids. Germline CDR1 MDHEN, CDR2 SYDVKM. The ends were cut back, 7 bases at V and 4 bases at J, with 19 bases in the middle. CDR3 bases: TGTGCCAGCACCGAGGGGACGGGGACGACCTATGGCTACACCTTC. Its translation: CASTEGTGTTYGYTF.

V is TRBV5-6 and J is TRBJ1-1, with 7 nucleotides matching TRBD1. CDR1 is SGHDT and CDR2 is YYEEEE in the germline V gene. The CDR3 spans 15 residues. J lost 1 base, V lost 4 bases, and 7 bases had no gene match. The CDR3 DNA follows: TGTGCCAGCAGCAATACAGGGGCGAGGAACACTGAAGCTTTCTTT. Protein product: CASSNTGARNTEAFF.

The rearrangement joins TRBV7-6 to TRBJ1-5; D perhaps matches TRBD1 (6 bases). CDR3 size: 15 residues. The germline V gene encodes CDR1 SGHVS and CDR2 FNYEAQ. V was clipped by 1 base and J by 4 bases, with 11 bases between them. The CDR3 bases are TGTGCCAGCAGCTTAGTGGGGGGCGGGAATCAGCCCCAGCATTTT. Residues: CASSLVGGGNQPQHF.